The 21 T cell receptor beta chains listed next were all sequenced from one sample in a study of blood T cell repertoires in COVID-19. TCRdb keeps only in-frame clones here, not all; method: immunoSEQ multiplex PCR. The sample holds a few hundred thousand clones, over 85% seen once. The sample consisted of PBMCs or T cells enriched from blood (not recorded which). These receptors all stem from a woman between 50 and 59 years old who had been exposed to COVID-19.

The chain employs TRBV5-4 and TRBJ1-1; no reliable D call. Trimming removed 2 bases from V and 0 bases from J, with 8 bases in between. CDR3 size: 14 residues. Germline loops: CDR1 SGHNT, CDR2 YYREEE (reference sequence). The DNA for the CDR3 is TGTGCCAGCAGCTTCAAAACGGTGAACACTGAAGCTTTCTTT. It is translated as CASSFKTVNTEAFF.

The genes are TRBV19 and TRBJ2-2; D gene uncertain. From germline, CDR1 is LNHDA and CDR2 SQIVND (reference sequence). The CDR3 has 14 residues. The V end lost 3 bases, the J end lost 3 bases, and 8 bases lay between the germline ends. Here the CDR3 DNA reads TGTGCCAGTAGTATCGCTAGAGACACCGGGGAGCTGTTTTTT. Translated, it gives CASSIARDTGELFF.

This CDR3 reads CATSGSSGRTYEQYF. In DNA, the CDR3 is TGTGCCACCAGCGGGTCTAGCGGGAGGACCTACGAGCAGTACTTC. The rearrangement joins TRBV15 to TRBJ2-7; 11 nucleotides align to TRBD2. Germline values: CDR1 LNHNV, CDR2 YYDKDF (reference sequence). This CDR3 is 15 amino acids long. V gave up 5 bases and J gave up 2 bases; unmatched junction bases: 5.

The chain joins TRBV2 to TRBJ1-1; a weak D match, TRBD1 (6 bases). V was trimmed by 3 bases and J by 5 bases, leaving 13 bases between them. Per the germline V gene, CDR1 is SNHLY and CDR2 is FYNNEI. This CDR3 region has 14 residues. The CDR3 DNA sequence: TGTGCCAGCAGTGATCGGGAAGGGGGAACTGAAGCTTTCTTT. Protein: CASSDREGGTEAFF.

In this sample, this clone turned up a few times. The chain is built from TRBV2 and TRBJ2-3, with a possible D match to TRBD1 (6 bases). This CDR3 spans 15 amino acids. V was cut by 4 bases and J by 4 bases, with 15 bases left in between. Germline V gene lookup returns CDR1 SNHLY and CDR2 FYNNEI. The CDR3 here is CASSGLQGLADTQYF. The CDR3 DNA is TGTGCCAGCAGTGGATTACAGGGTCTTGCAGATACGCAGTATTTT.

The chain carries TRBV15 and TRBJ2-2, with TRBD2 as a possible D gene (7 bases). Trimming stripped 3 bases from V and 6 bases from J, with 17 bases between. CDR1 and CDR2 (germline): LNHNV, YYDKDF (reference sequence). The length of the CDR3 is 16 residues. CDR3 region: CATSRGRGKGAGELFF. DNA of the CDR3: TGTGCCACCAGCAGGGGGAGGGGGAAAGGGGCCGGGGAGCTGTTTTTT.

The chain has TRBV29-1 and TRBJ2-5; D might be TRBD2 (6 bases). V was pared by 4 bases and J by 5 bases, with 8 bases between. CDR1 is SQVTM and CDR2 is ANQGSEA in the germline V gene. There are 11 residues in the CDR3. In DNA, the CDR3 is TGCAGCGTTGTACGGGGGGAGACCCAGTACTTC. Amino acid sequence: CSVVRGETQYF.

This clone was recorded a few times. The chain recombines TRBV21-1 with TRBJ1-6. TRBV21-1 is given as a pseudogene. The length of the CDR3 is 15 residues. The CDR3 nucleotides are TGTGCCAGCAGCAAATGGGGGGAGTATAATTCACCCCTCCACTTT. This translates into CASSKWGEYNSPLHF.

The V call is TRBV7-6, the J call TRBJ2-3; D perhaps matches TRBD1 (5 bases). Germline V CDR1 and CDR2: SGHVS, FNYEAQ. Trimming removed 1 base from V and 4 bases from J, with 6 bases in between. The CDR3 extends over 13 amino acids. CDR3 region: CASSLVRADTQYF. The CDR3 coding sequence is TGTGCCAGCAGCTTAGTCAGGGCAGATACGCAGTATTTT.

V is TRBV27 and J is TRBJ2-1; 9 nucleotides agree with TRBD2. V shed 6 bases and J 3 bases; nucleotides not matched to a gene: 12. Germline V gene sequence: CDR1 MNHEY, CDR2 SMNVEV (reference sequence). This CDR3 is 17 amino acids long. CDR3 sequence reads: CASSSRAAGGLYNEQFF. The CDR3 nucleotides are TGTGCCAGCAGCTCCCGCGCCGCGGGGGGGCTCTACAATGAGCAGTTCTTC.

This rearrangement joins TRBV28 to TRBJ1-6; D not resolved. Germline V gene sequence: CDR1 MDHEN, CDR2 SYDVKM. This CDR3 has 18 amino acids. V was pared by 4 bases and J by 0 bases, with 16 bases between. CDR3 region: CASSSDRSPSSYNSPLHF. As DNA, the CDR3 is TGTGCCAGCAGTTCCGACCGAAGCCCTAGCTCCTATAATTCACCCCTCCACTTT.

The CDR3 protein is CASRLAGGQEQYF. The DNA of the CDR3 is TGTGCCAGTCGACTAGCGGGGGGGCAAGAGCAGTACTTC. The chain joins TRBV12-3 or TRBV12-4 to TRBJ2-7; 14 bases map to TRBD2. This CDR3 has 13 amino acids. V shed 9 bases, J shed 7 bases, and the junction held 5 bases outside the gene matches.

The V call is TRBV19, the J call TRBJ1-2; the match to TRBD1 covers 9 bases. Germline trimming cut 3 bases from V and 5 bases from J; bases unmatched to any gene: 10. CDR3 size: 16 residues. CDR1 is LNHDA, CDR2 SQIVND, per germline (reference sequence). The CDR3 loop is CASSIAQGATPYGYTF. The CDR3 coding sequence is TGTGCCAGTAGTATCGCACAGGGGGCAACCCCTTATGGCTACACCTTC.

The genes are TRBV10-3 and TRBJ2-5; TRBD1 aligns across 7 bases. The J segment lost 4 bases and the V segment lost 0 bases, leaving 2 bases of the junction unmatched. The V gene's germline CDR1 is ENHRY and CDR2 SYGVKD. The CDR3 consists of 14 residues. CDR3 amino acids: CAISESTGAETQYF. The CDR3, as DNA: TGTGCCATCAGTGAGTCAACAGGGGCAGAGACCCAGTACTTC.

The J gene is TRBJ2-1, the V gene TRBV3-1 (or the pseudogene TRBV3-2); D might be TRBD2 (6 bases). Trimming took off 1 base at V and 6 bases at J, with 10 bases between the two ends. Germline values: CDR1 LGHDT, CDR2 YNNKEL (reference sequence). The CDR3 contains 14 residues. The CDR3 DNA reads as TGTGCCAGCAGCCAAGTTGGAGGGGTCAATGAGCAGTTCTTC. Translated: CASSQVGGVNEQFF.

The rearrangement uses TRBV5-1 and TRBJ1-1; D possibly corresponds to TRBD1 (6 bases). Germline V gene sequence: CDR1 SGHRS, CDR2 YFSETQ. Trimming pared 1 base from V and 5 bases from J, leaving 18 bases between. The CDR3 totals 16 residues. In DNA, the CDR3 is TGCGCCAGCAGCTTGCGGGTATCTGGGACAAATACTGAAGCTTTCTTT. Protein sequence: CASSLRVSGTNTEAFF.

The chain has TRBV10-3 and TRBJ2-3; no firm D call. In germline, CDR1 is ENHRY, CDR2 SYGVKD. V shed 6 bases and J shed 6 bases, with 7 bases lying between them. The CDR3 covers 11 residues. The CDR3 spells CAIRSRDTQYF. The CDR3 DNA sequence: TGTGCCATCAGGAGTCGGGATACGCAGTATTTT.

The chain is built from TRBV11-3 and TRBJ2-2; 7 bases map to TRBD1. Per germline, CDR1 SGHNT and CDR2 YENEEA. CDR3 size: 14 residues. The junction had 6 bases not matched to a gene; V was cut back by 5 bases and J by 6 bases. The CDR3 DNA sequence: TGTGCCAGCAGCCGAGGGACAGTTGCCGGGGAGCTGTTTTTT. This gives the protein CASSRGTVAGELFF.

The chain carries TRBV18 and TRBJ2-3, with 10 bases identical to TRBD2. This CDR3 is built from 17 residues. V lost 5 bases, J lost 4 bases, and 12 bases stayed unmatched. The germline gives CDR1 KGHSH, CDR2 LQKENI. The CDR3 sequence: CASSSQTSGERADTQYF. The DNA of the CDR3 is TGTGCCAGCTCATCGCAAACTAGCGGGGAGAGGGCAGATACGCAGTATTTT.

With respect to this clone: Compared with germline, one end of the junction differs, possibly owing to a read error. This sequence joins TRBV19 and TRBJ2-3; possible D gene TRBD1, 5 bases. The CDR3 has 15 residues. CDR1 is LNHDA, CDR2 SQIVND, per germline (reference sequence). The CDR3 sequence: CASSIGGPRTDTQYF. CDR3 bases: TGTGCCAGTAGTATAGGGGGCCCACGCACGGATACGCAGTATTTT.

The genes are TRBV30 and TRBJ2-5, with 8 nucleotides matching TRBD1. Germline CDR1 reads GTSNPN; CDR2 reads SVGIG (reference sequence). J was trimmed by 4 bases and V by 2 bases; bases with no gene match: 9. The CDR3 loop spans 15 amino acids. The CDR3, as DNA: TGTGCCTGGAGTAGCGGACAGGGCGTTGGAGAGACCCAGTACTTC. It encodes CAWSSGQGVGETQYF.